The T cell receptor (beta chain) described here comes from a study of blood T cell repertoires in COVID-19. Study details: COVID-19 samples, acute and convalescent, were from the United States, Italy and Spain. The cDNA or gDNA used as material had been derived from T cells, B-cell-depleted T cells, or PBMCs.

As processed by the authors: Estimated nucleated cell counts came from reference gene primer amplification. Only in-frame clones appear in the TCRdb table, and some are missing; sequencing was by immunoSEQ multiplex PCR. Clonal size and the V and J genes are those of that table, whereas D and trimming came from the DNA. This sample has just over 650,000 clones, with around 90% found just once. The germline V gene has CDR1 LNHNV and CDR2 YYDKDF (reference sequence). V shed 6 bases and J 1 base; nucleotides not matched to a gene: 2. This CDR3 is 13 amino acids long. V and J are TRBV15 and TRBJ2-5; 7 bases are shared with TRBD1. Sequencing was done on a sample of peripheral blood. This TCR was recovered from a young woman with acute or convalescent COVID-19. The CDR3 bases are TGTGCCACCAGTCGGACAGGCCAAGAGACCCAGTACTTC. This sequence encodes CATSRTGQETQYF. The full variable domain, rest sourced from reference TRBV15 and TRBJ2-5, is DAMVIQNPRYQVTQFGKPVTLSCSQTLNHNVMYWYQQKSSQAPKLLFHYYDKDFNNEADTPDNFQSRRPNTSFCFLDIRSPGLGDTAMYLCATSRTGQETQYFGPGTRLLVL.